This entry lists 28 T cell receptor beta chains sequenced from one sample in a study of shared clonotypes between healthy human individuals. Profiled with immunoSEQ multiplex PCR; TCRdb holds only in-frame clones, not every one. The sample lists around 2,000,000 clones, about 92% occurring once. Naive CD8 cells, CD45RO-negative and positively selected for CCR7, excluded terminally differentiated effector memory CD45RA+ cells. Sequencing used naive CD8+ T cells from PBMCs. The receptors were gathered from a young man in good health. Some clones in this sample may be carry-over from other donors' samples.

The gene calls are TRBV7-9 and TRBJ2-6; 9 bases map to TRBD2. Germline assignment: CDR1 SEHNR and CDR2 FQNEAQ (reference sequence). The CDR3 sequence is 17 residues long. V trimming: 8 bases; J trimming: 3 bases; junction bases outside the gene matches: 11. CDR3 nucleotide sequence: TGTGCCAGCTGGGGGCTAGCGGGATGGAGTGGGGCCAACGTCCTGACTTTC. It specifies CASWGLAGWSGANVLTF.

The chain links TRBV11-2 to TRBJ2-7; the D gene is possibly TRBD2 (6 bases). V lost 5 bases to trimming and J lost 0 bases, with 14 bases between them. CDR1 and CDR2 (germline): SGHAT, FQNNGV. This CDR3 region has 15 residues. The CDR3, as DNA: TGTGCCAGCAGCACGTGGAGCGGGCCCTCCTACGAGCAGTACTTC. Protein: CASSTWSGPSYEQYF.

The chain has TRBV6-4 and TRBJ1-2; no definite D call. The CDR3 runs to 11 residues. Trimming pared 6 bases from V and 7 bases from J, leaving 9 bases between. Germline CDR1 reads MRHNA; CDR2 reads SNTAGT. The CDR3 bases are TGTGCCAGCAGAGGTCGGGGTGGCTACACCTTC. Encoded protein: CASRGRGGYTF.

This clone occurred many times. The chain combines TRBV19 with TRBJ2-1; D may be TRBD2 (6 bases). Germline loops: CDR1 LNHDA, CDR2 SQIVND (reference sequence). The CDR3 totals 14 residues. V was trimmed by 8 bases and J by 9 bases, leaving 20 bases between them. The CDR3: CASRTSNGGGEQFF. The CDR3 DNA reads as TGTGCCAGTCGCACTAGCAACGGAGGAGGTGAGCAGTTCTTC.

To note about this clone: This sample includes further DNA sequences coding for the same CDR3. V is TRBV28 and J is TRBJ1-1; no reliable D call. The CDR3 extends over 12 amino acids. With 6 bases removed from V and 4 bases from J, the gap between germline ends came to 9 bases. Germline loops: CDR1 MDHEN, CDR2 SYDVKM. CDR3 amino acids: CASRPWGTEAFF. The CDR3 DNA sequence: TGTGCCAGCAGACCCTGGGGCACTGAAGCTTTCTTT.

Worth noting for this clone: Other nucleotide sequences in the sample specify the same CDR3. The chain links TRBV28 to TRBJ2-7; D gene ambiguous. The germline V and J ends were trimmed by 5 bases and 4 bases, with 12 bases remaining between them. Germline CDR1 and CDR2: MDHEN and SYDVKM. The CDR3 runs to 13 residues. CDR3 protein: CASSPTEGYEQYF. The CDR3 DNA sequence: TGTGCCAGCAGTCCAACGGAAGGTTACGAGCAGTACTTC.

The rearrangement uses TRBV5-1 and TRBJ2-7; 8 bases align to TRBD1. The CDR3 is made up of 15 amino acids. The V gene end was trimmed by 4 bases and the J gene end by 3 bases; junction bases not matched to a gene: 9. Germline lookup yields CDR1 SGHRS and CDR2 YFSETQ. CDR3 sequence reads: CASSLDRGGDYEQYF. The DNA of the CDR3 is TGCGCCAGCAGCCTAGACAGGGGAGGCGACTACGAGCAGTACTTC.

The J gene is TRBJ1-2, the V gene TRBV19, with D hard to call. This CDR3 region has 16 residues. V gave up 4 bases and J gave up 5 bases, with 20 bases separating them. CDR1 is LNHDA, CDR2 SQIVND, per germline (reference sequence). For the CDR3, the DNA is TGTGCCAGTAGTACGTCCCGGGCCCTAGGGCGGTATGGCTACACCTTC. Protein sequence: CASSTSRALGRYGYTF.

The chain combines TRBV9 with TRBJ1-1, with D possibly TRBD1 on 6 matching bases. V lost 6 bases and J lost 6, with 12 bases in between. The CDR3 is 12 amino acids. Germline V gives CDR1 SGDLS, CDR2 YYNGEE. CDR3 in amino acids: CASTPGVPEAFF. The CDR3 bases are TGTGCCAGCACCCCAGGGGTTCCTGAAGCTTTCTTT.

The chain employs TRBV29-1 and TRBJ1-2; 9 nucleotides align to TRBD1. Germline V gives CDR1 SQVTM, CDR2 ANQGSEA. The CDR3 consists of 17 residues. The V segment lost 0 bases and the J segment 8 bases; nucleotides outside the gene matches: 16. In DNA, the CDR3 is TGCAGCGTTGAAGAAGGGCTAGGGAGGACAGGGGTACTCGGCTACACCTTC. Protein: CSVEEGLGRTGVLGYTF.

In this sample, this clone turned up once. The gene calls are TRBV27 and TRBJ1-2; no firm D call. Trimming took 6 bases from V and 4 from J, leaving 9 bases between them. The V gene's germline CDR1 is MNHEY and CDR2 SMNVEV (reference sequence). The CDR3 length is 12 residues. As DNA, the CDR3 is TGTGCCAGCAGAGCGGAGGGCTATGGCTACACCTTC. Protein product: CASRAEGYGYTF.

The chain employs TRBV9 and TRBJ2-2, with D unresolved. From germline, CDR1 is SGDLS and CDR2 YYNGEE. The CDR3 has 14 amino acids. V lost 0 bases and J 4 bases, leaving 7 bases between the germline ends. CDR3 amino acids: CASSVASVTGELFF. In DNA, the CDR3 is TGTGCCAGCAGCGTAGCTTCGGTCACCGGGGAGCTGTTTTTT.

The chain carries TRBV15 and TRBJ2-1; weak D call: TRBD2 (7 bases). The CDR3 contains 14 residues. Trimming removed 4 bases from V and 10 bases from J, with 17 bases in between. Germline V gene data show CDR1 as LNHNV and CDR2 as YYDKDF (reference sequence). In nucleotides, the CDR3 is TGTGCCACCAGCATACGGCGGGGGCTAGGGGAGCAGTTCTTC. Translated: CATSIRRGLGEQFF.

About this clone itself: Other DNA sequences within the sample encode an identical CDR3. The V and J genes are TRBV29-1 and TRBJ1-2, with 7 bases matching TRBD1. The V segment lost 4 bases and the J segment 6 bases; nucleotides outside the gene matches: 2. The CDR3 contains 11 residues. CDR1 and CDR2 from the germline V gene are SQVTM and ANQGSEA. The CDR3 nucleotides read TGCAGCGTTGGGACAGGCCATGGCTACACCTTC. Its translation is CSVGTGHGYTF.

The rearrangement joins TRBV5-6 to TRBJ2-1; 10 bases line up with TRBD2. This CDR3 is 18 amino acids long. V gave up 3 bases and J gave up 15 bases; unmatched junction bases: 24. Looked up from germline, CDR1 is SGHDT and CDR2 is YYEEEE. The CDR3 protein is CASSSGLAPYNEQFLSFF. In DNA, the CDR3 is TGTGCCAGCAGCTCGGGACTAGCGCCGTACAATGAGCAATTCTTATCGTTCTTC.

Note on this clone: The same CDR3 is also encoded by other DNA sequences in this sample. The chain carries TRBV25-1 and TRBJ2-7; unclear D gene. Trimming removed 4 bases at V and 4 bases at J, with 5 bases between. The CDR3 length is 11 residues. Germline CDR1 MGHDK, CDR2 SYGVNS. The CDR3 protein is CASSGFYEQYF. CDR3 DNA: TGTGCCAGCAGTGGATTTTACGAGCAGTACTTC.

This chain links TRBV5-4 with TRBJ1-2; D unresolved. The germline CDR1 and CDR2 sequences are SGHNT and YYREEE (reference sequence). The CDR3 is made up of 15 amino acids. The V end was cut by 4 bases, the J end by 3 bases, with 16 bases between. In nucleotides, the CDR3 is TGTGCCAGCAGCCCCGATTTTAGGAGGGACTATGGCTACACCTTC. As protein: CASSPDFRRDYGYTF.

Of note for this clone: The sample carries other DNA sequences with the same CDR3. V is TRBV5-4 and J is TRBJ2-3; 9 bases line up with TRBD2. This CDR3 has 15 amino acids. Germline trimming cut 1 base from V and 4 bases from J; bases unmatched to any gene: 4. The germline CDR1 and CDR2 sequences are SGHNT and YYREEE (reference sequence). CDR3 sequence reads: CASSLKREVADTQYF. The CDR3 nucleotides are TGTGCCAGCAGCTTGAAGCGGGAGGTGGCAGATACGCAGTATTTT.

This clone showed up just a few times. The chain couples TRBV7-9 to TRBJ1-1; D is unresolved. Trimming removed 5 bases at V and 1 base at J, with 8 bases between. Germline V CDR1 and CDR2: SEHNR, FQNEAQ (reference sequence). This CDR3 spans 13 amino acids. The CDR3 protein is CASSATENTEAFF. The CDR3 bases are TGTGCCAGCAGCGCAACCGAGAACACTGAAGCTTTCTTT.

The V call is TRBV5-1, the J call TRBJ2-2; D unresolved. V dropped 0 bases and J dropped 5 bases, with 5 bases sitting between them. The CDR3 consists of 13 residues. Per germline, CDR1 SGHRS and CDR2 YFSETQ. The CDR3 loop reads CASSLESTGELFF. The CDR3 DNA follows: TGCGCCAGCAGCTTGGAGTCGACCGGGGAGCTGTTTTTT. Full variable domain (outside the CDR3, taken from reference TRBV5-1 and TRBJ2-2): KAGVTQTPRYLIKTRGQQVTLSCSPISGHRSVSWYQQTPGQGLQFLFEYFSETQRNKGNFPGRFSGRQFSNSRSEMNVSTLELGDSALYLCASSLESTGELFFGEGSRLTVL.

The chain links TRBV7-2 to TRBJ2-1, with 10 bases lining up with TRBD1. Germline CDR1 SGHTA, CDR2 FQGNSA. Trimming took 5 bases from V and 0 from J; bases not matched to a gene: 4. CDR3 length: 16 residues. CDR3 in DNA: TGTGCCAGCAGCGCACGGACAGGGGGCTCCTACAATGAGCAGTTCTTC. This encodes CASSARTGGSYNEQFF.

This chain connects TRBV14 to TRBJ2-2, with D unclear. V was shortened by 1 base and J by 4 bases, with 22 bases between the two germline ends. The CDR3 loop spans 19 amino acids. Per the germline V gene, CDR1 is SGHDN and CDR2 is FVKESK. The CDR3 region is CASSQAFRAPIPFTGELFF. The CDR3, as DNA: TGTGCCAGCAGCCAAGCTTTCAGAGCCCCAATACCTTTCACCGGGGAGCTGTTTTTT.

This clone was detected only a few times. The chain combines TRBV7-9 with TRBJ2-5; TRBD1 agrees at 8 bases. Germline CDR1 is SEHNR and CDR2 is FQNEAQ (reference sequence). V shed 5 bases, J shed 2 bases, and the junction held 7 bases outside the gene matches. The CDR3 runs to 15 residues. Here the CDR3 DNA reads TGTGCCAGCAGCCCTACCCGGGACAGGCAAGAGACCCAGTACTTC. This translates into CASSPTRDRQETQYF.

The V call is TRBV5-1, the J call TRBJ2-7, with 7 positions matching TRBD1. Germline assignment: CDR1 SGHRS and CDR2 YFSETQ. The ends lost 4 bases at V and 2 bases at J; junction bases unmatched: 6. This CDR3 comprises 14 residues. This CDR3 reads CASSGRDSPYEQYF. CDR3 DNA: TGCGCCAGCAGCGGCCGGGACAGCCCCTACGAGCAGTACTTC.

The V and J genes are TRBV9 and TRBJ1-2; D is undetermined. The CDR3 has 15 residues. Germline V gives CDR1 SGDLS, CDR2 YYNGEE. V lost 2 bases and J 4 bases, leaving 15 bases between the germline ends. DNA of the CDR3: TGTGCCAGCAGCGTCGGCGGGAGTTCGTCCTATGGCTACACCTTC. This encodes CASSVGGSSSYGYTF.

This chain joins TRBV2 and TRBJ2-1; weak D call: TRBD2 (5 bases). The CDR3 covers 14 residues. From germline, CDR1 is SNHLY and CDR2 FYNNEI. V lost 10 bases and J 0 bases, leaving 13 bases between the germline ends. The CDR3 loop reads CATERRSSYNEQFF. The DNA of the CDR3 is TGTGCCACCGAGCGGAGGAGCTCCTACAATGAGCAGTTCTTC. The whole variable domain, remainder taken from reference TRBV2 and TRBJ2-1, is EPEVTQTPSHQVTQMGQEVILRCVPISNHLYFYWYRQILGQKVEFLVSFYNNEISEKSEIFDDQFSVERPDGSNFTLKIRSTKLEDSAMYFCATERRSSYNEQFFGPGTRLTVL.

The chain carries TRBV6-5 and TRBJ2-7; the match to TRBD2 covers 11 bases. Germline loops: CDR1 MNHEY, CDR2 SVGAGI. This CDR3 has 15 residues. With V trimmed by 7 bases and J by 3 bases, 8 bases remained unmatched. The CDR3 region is CASTQLAGENYEQYF. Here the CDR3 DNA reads TGTGCCAGCACCCAACTAGCGGGAGAAAACTACGAGCAGTACTTC.

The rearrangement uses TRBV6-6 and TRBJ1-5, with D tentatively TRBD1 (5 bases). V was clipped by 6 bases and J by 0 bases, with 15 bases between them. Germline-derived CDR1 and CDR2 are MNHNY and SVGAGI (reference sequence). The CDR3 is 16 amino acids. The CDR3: CASSFGTVGSNQPQHF. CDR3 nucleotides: TGTGCCAGCAGCTTCGGGACGGTCGGTAGCAATCAGCCCCAGCATTTT.